These T cell receptor beta chains were read from a single sample in a study of T cells in Graves' hyperthyroidism and ophthalmopathy. TCRdb recomputed calls from the multiplex PCR reads with MiXCR, one row per CDR3 protein. This table has about 180,000 distinct CDR3 sequences, about a sixth appearing once. Source material: blood. These receptors were collected from a woman aged 50 to 60 with Graves' hyperthyroidism. Each CDR3 is given with its conserved first and last residue. The order of the fields is V gene, clone size, D gene, J gene, CDR3 DNA, CDR3 protein. The D gene is left open where the match is weak. Clone size is given as once, few, many, or a class for an expanded clone.

V: TRBV7-9; size: many; D: .; J: TRBJ1-2; DNA: TGTGCCAGCAGCCCTGGGATATCCCTGTATGGCTACACCTTC; CDR3: CASSPGISLYGYTF
V: TRBV6-1; size: many; D: .; J: TRBJ1-5; DNA: TGTGCCAGCAGTAATGAAGGGGCAGGCAATCAGCCCCAGCATTTT; CDR3: CASSNEGAGNQPQHF
V: TRBV28; size: many; D: .; J: TRBJ2-1; DNA: TGTGCCAGCAGTTTACGATACAATGAGCAGTTCTTC; CDR3: CASSLRYNEQFF
V: TRBV7-2; size: few; D: .; J: TRBJ1-2; DNA: TGTGCCAGCAGCCCACAGAGTTCTAACTATGGCTACACCTTC; CDR3: CASSPQSSNYGYTF
V: TRBV29-1; size: many; D: TRBD1; J: TRBJ1-2; DNA: TGCAGCGATGAACAGGGGTTCGATGGCTACACCTTC; CDR3: CSDEQGFDGYTF
V: TRBV20-1; size: many; D: TRBD2; J: TRBJ2-3; DNA: TGCAGTGCTACTTCTACTAGCGAAGATACGCAGTATTTT; CDR3: CSATSTSEDTQYF
V: TRBV18; size: many; D: .; J: TRBJ2-5; DNA: TGTGCCAGCAGCCGTGGACAGCAAGAGACCCAGTACTTC; CDR3: CASSRGQQETQYF
V: TRBV5-1; size: many; D: .; J: TRBJ2-3; DNA: TGCGCCAGCAGCCTGGAGTGGGGTGCAGATACGCAGTATTTT; CDR3: CASSLEWGADTQYF
V: TRBV19; size: many; D: TRBD2; J: TRBJ2-1; DNA: TGTGCCAGTAGATCCTTGACTAGCGGGGGCCATGAGCAGTTCTTC; CDR3: CASRSLTSGGHEQFF
V: TRBV20-1; size: once; D: .; J: TRBJ2-7; DNA: TGCAGTGCTAGAGATGGTCGGGAGCAGTACTTC; CDR3: CSARDGREQYF
V: TRBV7-3; size: many; D: .; J: TRBJ1-1; DNA: TGTGCCAGCAGCTTAGACCCGAACACTGAAGCTTTCTTT; CDR3: CASSLDPNTEAFF
V: TRBV15; size: many; D: TRBD1; J: TRBJ2-1; DNA: TGTGCCACCAGGGAGAGGGGGCATGAGCAGTTCTTC; CDR3: CATRERGHEQFF